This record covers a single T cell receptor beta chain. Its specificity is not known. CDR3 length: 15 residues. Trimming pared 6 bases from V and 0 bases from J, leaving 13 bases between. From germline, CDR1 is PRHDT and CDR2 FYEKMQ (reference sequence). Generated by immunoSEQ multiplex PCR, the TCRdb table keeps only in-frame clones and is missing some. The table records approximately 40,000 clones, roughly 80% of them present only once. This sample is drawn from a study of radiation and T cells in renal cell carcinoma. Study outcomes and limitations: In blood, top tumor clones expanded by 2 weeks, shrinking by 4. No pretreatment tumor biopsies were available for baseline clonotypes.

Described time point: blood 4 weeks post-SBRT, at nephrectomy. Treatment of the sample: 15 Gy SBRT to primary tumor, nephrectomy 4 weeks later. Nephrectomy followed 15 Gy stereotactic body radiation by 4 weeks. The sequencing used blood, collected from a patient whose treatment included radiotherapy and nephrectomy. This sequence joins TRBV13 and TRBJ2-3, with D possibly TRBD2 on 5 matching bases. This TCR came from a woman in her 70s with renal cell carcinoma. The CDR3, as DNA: TGTGCCAGCAGTCTCGAGAGGGCTAGCACAGATACGCAGTATTTT. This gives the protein CASSLERASTDTQYF.